This is a list of T cell receptor beta chains from one sample in a study of blood T cell repertoires in COVID-19. Profiling relied on immunoSEQ multiplex PCR, and the TCRdb table lists in-frame clones only, not all of them. Here the sample spans roughly 67,000 clones, 85% to 95% being singletons. The specimen was peripheral blood. The receptors stem from a man between 65 and 80 years old with active COVID-19. The CDR3 runs from the conserved cysteine through the conserved F or W. D genes are given only for firm matches. Clone size, where shown, is once, few, many, or a class for clones that have expanded.

clone size,V gene,J gene,CDR3 length,D gene,CDR3 DNA,CDR3 protein
.,TRBV14,TRBJ2-5,15,TRBD1,TGTGCCAGCAGCCAAGTTACAGGGGCCTGGAAGACCCAGTACTTC,CASSQVTGAWKTQYF
.,TRBV27,TRBJ2-5,16,TRBD1,TGTGCCAGCAGTCAGGGACAGGGATTTTCAAGAGAGACCCAGTACTTC,CASSQGQGFSRETQYF
.,TRBV2,TRBJ2-1,15,TRBD1,TGTGCCAGCAGTGAAAGGACAGGAACCTACAATGAGCAGTTCTTC,CASSERTGTYNEQFF
.,TRBV5-1,TRBJ1-1,17,TRBD1,TGCGCCAGCGTTCGTGGCGGGACAGGGGGCAAGGACACTGAAGCTTTCTTT,CASVRGGTGGKDTEAFF
.,TRBV5-1,TRBJ2-1,13,TRBD1,TGCGCCAGCAGCGAAGAAGGGGGCCCAGGGCAGTTCTTC,CASSEEGGPGQFF
.,TRBV25-1,TRBJ2-3,17,TRBD2,TGTGCCAGCAGTGAATTACAGCGGGGGGGGAGCACAGATACGCAGTATTTT,CASSELQRGGSTDTQYF
.,TRBV14,TRBJ2-3,18,.,TGTGCCAGCAGCCGGGGAGGTGGCCCCCCCTACAGCACAGATACGCAGTATTTT,CASSRGGGPPYSTDTQYF
.,TRBV9,TRBJ1-2,15,TRBD1,TGTGCCAGCAGCGTAGGGGTGGGGACAGCCTATGGCTACACCTTC,CASSVGVGTAYGYTF
.,TRBV20-1,TRBJ2-3,15,.,TGCAGTGCTAGTCCTGCCGGGAGTAGCACAGATACGCAGTATTTT,CSASPAGSSTDTQYF
.,TRBV5-4,TRBJ2-2,14,.,TGTGCCAGCAGCTTGGACAGGGCGACCGGGGAGCTGTTTTTT,CASSLDRATGELFF
.,TRBV7-2,TRBJ2-2,16,TRBD2,TGTGCCAGCAGCTACTTAGCGGGGGGGAACACCGGGGAGCTGTTTTTT,CASSYLAGGNTGELFF
.,TRBV10-3,TRBJ2-3,18,TRBD1,TGTGCCATCAGTGGGGATACCGGGACAGGGGAGTTCACAGATACGCAGTATTTT,CAISGDTGTGEFTDTQYF
few,TRBV6-1,TRBJ1-5,14,.,TGTGCCAGCAGTGAAGGTGGAGGGGAACAGCCCCAGCATTTT,CASSEGGGEQPQHF
once,TRBV6-5,TRBJ2-3,13,TRBD2,TGTGCCAGCAGTAGGGGACTAGCAGATACGCAGTATTTT,CASSRGLADTQYF
.,TRBV3-1/TRBV3-2,TRBJ1-4,15,.,TGTGCCAGCAGCCACGACATGGGGCGGAATGAAAAACTGTTTTTT,CASSHDMGRNEKLFF
.,TRBV3-1/TRBV3-2,TRBJ2-1,15,TRBD2,TGTGCCAGCGTGTCCGGGGACGGGGGGGCCTATGAGCAGTTCTTC,CASVSGDGGAYEQFF
.,TRBV6-5,TRBJ2-7,12,.,TGTGCCAGCAGGGCATCCTCCTACGAGCAGTACTTC,CASRASSYEQYF
.,TRBV5-6,TRBJ1-5,14,TRBD1,TGTGCCAGCAGATCTGGGACAGGGAATCAGCCCCAGCATTTT,CASRSGTGNQPQHF
.,TRBV10-3,TRBJ1-5,14,TRBD1,TGTGCCATCAGAGGGACAGGGGACGATCAGCCCCAGCATTTT,CAIRGTGDDQPQHF
few,TRBV6-5,TRBJ2-5,13,.,TGTGCCAGCAGTTTCCGAGCTCAAGAGACCCAGTACTTC,CASSFRAQETQYF
.,TRBV7-2,TRBJ2-2,15,.,TGTGCCAGCAGCTTATCGGGGGCGAACACCGGGGAGCTGTTTTTT,CASSLSGANTGELFF
.,TRBV18,TRBJ1-1,15,.,TGTGCCAGCTCACCATTAGGGGCCCGCGGCACTGAAGCTTTCTTT,CASSPLGARGTEAFF
.,TRBV3-1/TRBV3-2,TRBJ1-1,14,TRBD1,TGTGCCAGCAGCCAAGGGACAGGGCCCACTGAAGCTTTCTTT,CASSQGTGPTEAFF
.,TRBV9,TRBJ2-5,15,TRBD2,TGTGCCAGCAGCCTGAGCGGGGGGAGAGAAGAGACCCAGTACTTC,CASSLSGGREETQYF
.,TRBV3-1/TRBV3-2,TRBJ2-1,18,TRBD2,TGTGCCAGCAGCCAAGTAGGCGCGGGGGGCCTCCCCAGTGGCGAGCAGTTCTTC,CASSQVGAGGLPSGEQFF
.,TRBV7-3,TRBJ2-7,20,.,TGTGCCAGCAGCTTAAGGCCCCTCCCCAGACCTGACATTTACTCCTACGAGCAGTACTTC,CASSLRPLPRPDIYSYEQYF
.,TRBV6-1,TRBJ2-3,11,.,TGTGCCAGCAGTGAAACAGTTACGCAGTATTTT,CASSETVTQYF